This T cell receptor beta chain came from a study of blood T cell repertoires in COVID-19. On the study more broadly: Collection of acute and convalescent COVID-19 samples took place in the United States, Italy and Spain. The cDNA or gDNA used as material had been derived from T cells, B-cell-depleted T cells, or PBMCs.

Original analysis: Estimation of nucleated cell counts relied on the amplification of reference gene primers. Sequencing was performed with immunoSEQ multiplex PCR; in TCRdb, only in-frame clones are kept and a portion is missing. D and trimming were read from the DNA, whereas the V and J calls and clone size are those reported in that table. The sample shows 190,000 or so clones, around 80% of them seen only once. Per germline, CDR1 SGHKS and CDR2 YYEKEE (reference sequence). CDR3 length equals 17 residues. J gave up 3 bases and V 1 base, and 9 bases lay outside the gene matches. Specimen: peripheral blood. The chain recombines TRBV5-5 with TRBJ1-3; 8 bases are a match to TRBD1. The source is an elderly woman with active or convalescent COVID-19. The CDR3 sequence: CASSLNIGQGFGNTIYF. CDR3 nucleotides: TGTGCCAGCAGCTTGAATATCGGACAGGGCTTTGGAAACACCATATATTTT.